Following are 23 T cell receptor beta chains from one sample sequenced in a study of graft-versus-host responses after intestinal transplantation. Responders (roughly 200,000, CFSE-labeled) were co-plated with roughly 200,000 irradiated, violet-dye-labeled stimulators. The method was immunoSEQ multiplex PCR; TCRdb's version includes in-frame clones alone and lacks a portion of them. This sample has roughly 13,000 clones, with 35% to 45% found just once. The sample was alloreactive CD8+ T cells from a mixed lymphocyte reaction culture, taken before intestinal transplant. Sample subset: CFSE-low proliferating T cells sorted from approximately six-day pre-transplant mixed lymphocyte reaction (GvH or HvG direction). These receptors were obtained from a human patient who received an intestinal transplant.

This chain joins TRBV5-1 and TRBJ1-5, with 7 bases matching TRBD1. The CDR3 has 14 amino acids. With 4 bases clipped from V and 9 bases from J, the junction kept 10 bases outside the gene matches. Germline lookup yields CDR1 SGHRS and CDR2 YFSETQ. The CDR3 DNA reads TGCGCCAGCAGCGAAGGGACAGACGCCCGGCCCCAGCATTTT. Translated: CASSEGTDARPQHF. The full variable domain, with the rest looked up from reference TRBV5-1 and TRBJ1-5, is KAGVTQTPRYLIKTRGQQVTLSCSPISGHRSVSWYQQTPGQGLQFLFEYFSETQRNKGNFPGRFSGRQFSNSRSEMNVSTLELGDSALYLCASSEGTDARPQHFGDGTRLSIL.

This sequence joins TRBV5-1 and TRBJ2-7; D is undetermined. Germline values: CDR1 SGHRS, CDR2 YFSETQ. CDR3 length equals 11 residues. The V and J ends lost 4 bases and 3 bases respectively, with 5 bases between them. This CDR3 reads CASSPGYEQYF. The DNA for the CDR3 is TGCGCCAGCAGCCCAGGCTACGAGCAGTACTTC. Filled out from reference TRBV5-1 and TRBJ2-7, the complete variable domain reads KAGVTQTPRYLIKTRGQQVTLSCSPISGHRSVSWYQQTPGQGLQFLFEYFSETQRNKGNFPGRFSGRQFSNSRSEMNVSTLELGDSALYLCASSPGYEQYFGPGTRLTVT.

The CDR3 loop is CASSQGTGQNQPQHF. In nucleotides, the CDR3 is TGCGCCAGCAGCCAAGGAACAGGGCAAAATCAGCCCCAGCATTTT. The chain links TRBV4-3 to TRBJ1-5, with D possibly matching TRBD1 (6 bases). The CDR3 is made up of 15 amino acids. Germline V CDR1 and CDR2: LGHNA, YSLEER. Trimming left V 1 base short and J 4 bases short, with 11 bases between.

The rearrangement links TRBV27 to TRBJ2-7; 7 positions match TRBD1. With V trimmed by 8 bases and J by 2 bases, 6 bases remained unmatched. Germline CDR1 is MNHEY and CDR2 is SMNVEV (reference sequence). The CDR3 is made up of 13 amino acids. The CDR3 DNA reads TGTGCCAGCGGACCGGGACAGACCTACGAGCAGTACTTC. It is translated as CASGPGQTYEQYF.

This clone was seen just once. The gene calls are TRBV11-2 and TRBJ1-6, with 7 bases lining up with TRBD1. The CDR3 is 17 residues long. Germline assignment: CDR1 SGHAT and CDR2 FQNNGV. Trimming took 3 bases from V and 0 from J; bases not matched to a gene: 5. CDR3 loop: CASSLQGDSSYNSPLHF. In DNA, the CDR3 is TGTGCCAGCAGCTTGCAGGGGGACAGCTCCTATAATTCACCCCTCCACTTT.

The J gene is TRBJ2-7, the V gene TRBV4-3; maybe TRBD1 (6 bases). Trimming stripped 0 bases from V and 2 bases from J, with 14 bases between. The CDR3 spans 16 residues. Per germline, CDR1 LGHNA and CDR2 YSLEER. Written as DNA, the CDR3 is TGCGCCAGCAGCCAAGAGGGAGACAGGTGGACCTACGAGCAGTACTTC. Its translation: CASSQEGDRWTYEQYF.

The chain employs TRBV4-1 and TRBJ2-1, with TRBD1 matching over 9 bases. J lost 5 bases, V lost 3 bases, and 5 bases had no gene match. Germline V lookup: CDR1 MGHRA, CDR2 YSYEKL. The CDR3 has 15 residues. CDR3 in amino acids: CASSQGTGWNNEQFF. The CDR3 region has the DNA TGCGCCAGCAGCCAGGGGACAGGGTGGAACAATGAGCAGTTCTTC.

The J gene is TRBJ1-1, the V gene TRBV30, with D unresolved. The germline V gene encodes CDR1 GTSNPN and CDR2 SVGIG (reference sequence). Deletions cut 4 bases from V and 0 bases from J, with 6 bases between. CDR3 length: 12 residues. The CDR3 region is CAWMRVNTEAFF. In DNA, the CDR3 is TGTGCCTGGATGAGAGTGAACACTGAAGCTTTCTTT.

CDR3 sequence: CASSLGGGLYEQYF. CDR3 DNA: TGTGCCAGCAGCTTAGGGGGCGGCCTTTACGAGCAGTACTTC. The rearrangement links TRBV7-9 to TRBJ2-7; D is possibly TRBD1 (5 bases). Germline CDR1 is SEHNR and CDR2 is FQNEAQ (reference sequence). The CDR3 spans 14 residues. The ends were cut back, 1 base at V and 4 bases at J, with 11 bases in the middle.

This clone occurred a few times. The rearrangement uses TRBV11-3 and TRBJ2-1; D remains ambiguous. This CDR3 has 12 amino acids. V was cut by 2 bases and J by 9 bases, with 8 bases left in between. The V gene's germline CDR1 is SGHNT and CDR2 YENEEA. CDR3 residues: CASSLRSSEQFF. Written as DNA, the CDR3 is TGTGCCAGCAGCTTACGTAGTAGTGAGCAGTTCTTC.

V is TRBV6-1 and J is TRBJ1-1; 7 bases agree with TRBD1. The CDR3 extends over 14 amino acids. Germline loops: CDR1 MNHNS, CDR2 SASEGT. After removal of 6 bases from V and 1 base from J, the junction contained 5 bases not matched to a gene. CDR3 nucleotides: TGTGCCAGCAGCGGACAGGTAAAGAACACTGAAGCTTTCTTT. Its translation: CASSGQVKNTEAFF.

V and J are TRBV7-6 and TRBJ2-7, with 8 bases matching TRBD1. V gave up 2 bases and J gave up 3 bases; unmatched junction bases: 3. The CDR3 totals 14 residues. The germline V gene encodes CDR1 SGHVS and CDR2 FNYEAQ. CDR3 in amino acids: CASSLLTGGYEQYF. Here the CDR3 DNA reads TGTGCCAGCAGCTTACTCACAGGGGGCTACGAGCAGTACTTC.

The genes are TRBV21-1 and TRBJ2-6; the table's TRBD2 call for D was not verified on the DNA. TRBV21-1 is classified as a pseudogene. The CDR3 sequence is 18 residues long. DNA for the CDR3: TGTGCCAGCAGCTCGTATGTAGCTACACAAAGTCGGGCCAACGTCCTGACTTTC. Protein: CASSSYVATQSRANVLTF.

Remarks on this clone: Mismatch with germline at one junction end may stem from a read error. The chain couples TRBV7-9 to TRBJ1-2; 10 nucleotides agree with TRBD1. The CDR3 sequence is 14 residues long. The germline gives CDR1 SEHNR, CDR2 FQNEAQ (reference sequence). The DNA for the CDR3 is TGCGCCAGCAGCCAAGACAGGGGGCATGATGGCTACACCTTC. As protein: CASSQDRGHDGYTF.

This clone was seen a single time. The J gene is TRBJ2-1, the V gene TRBV29-1; 7 bases match TRBD2. CDR1 and CDR2 from the germline V gene are SQVTM and ANQGSEA. CDR3 length: 16 amino acids. V gave up 0 bases and J gave up 2 bases; unmatched junction bases: 7. CDR3 residues: CSVEDRAGVTYNEQFF. The CDR3 DNA is TGCAGCGTTGAAGATCGGGCGGGAGTTACCTACAATGAGCAGTTCTTC.

The chain has TRBV9 and TRBJ2-3, with D possibly matching TRBD2 (6 bases). The CDR3 spans 16 residues. CDR1 SGDLS and CDR2 YYNGEE come from the germline V gene. Deletions cut 1 base from V and 1 base from J, with 13 bases between. Here the CDR3 reads CASSVLEVAGTDTQYF. The DNA for the CDR3 is TGTGCCAGCAGCGTACTCGAGGTAGCGGGCACAGATACGCAGTATTTT.

The V gene is TRBV4-1, the J gene TRBJ2-4; 9 bases agree with TRBD1. CDR1 is MGHRA and CDR2 is YSYEKL in the germline V gene. This CDR3 has 15 residues. V was clipped by 5 bases and J by 12 bases; unmatched bases: 14. For the CDR3, the DNA is TGCGCCAGCAGCTATACTCCCGGGACAGGGAATGATCAGTACTTC. Its translation: CASSYTPGTGNDQYF.

This clone was seen only a few times. The rearrangement joins TRBV5-8 to TRBJ2-1; no clear D gene. V was cut by 1 base and J by 5 bases, with 16 bases left in between. The germline gives CDR1 SGHTS, CDR2 YDEGEE. The CDR3 runs to 16 residues. Here the CDR3 DNA reads TGTGCCAGCAGCTTGTGGCAGGTTCTCCCTAACAATGAGCAGTTCTTC. It encodes CASSLWQVLPNNEQFF. Looking up the rest from reference TRBV5-8 and TRBJ2-1 gives the full variable domain: EAGVTQSPTHLIKTRGQQATLRCSPISGHTSVYWYQQALGLGLQFLLWYDEGEERNRGNFPPRFSGRQFPNYSSELNVNALELEDSALYLCASSLWQVLPNNEQFFGPGTRLTVL.

V and J are TRBV18 and TRBJ1-1, with a possible D match to TRBD1 (6 bases). The CDR3 sequence is 15 residues long. The ends were cut back, 0 bases at V and 4 bases at J, with 12 bases in the middle. Germline CDR1 reads KGHSH; CDR2 reads LQKENI. The CDR3 DNA is TGTGCCAGCTCACCACCTGGGACAAGAGTCACTGAAGCTTTCTTT. The encoded protein is CASSPPGTRVTEAFF.

This CDR3 is CASSPAAGGGLLLEKLFF. Written as DNA, the CDR3 is TGTGCCAGCTCCCCGGCTGCGGGAGGGGGGCTACTTTTAGAAAAACTGTTTTTT. The chain has TRBV25-1 and TRBJ1-4, with TRBD1 as a possible D gene (6 bases). The CDR3 spans 18 residues. Trimming cost V 8 bases and J 8 bases, with 30 bases left between them. Germline CDR1 reads MGHDK; CDR2 reads SYGVNS.

This clone was seen just once. The V and J genes are TRBV27 and TRBJ2-1; TRBD1 might be the D (5 bases). Trimming cost V 4 bases and J 9 bases, with 19 bases left between them. Looked up from germline, CDR1 is MNHEY and CDR2 is SMNVEV (reference sequence). CDR3 length: 15 amino acids. CDR3: CASSSDAGQWTEQFF. The DNA for the CDR3 is TGTGCCAGCAGTTCAGACGCAGGGCAGTGGACTGAGCAGTTCTTC.

With regard to this clone: Being one base from a much bigger clone, this may be a read error. The rearrangement joins TRBV6-5 to TRBJ2-5; D perhaps matches TRBD1 (5 bases). The J call may be faulty, since TRBJ2-7 better matches the DNA end. This CDR3 has 13 amino acids. CDR1 is MNHEY and CDR2 is SVGAGI in the germline V gene. As DNA, the CDR3 is TGTGCCAGCAGTGCCCGACAGCCGTACGAGCAGTACTTC. Amino acids: CASSARQPYEQYF.

CDR3 nucleotide sequence: TGTGCCAGCAGTCCCTTTGGGGCCCTAGGGTCCGGGGAGCTGTTTTTT. Its translation: CASSPFGALGSGELFF. The chain links TRBV7-2 to TRBJ2-2, with D possibly TRBD1 on 5 matching bases. Trimming removed 6 bases at V and 6 bases at J, with 20 bases between. There are 16 residues in the CDR3. Looked up from germline, CDR1 is SGHTA and CDR2 is FQGNSA.